This T cell receptor (beta chain) is drawn from a study of T cell changes during pregnancy in multiple sclerosis. The data were produced by immunoSEQ multiplex PCR, yet TCRdb's version contains in-frame clones alone and is incomplete. The table records around 96,000 clones, around 93% of them present only once. Per the germline V gene, CDR1 is LNHNV and CDR2 is YYDKDF (reference sequence). CDR3 length equals 16 residues. V was pared by 2 bases and J by 6 bases, with 7 bases of the junction left unmatched. The starting material was peripheral blood, obtained in the third trimester of pregnancy. The V and J genes are TRBV15 and TRBJ2-7; 13 nucleotides match TRBD2. The clonotype was recovered from a female donor with multiple sclerosis, enrolled in a pregnancy study. CDR3 DNA sequence: TGTGCCACCAGCAGATCCCGGACTAGCGGGAGTGTCGAGCAGTACTTC. Amino acids: CATSRSRTSGSVEQYF. Together with reference TRBV15 and TRBJ2-7, the CDR3 gives the full variable domain: DAMVIQNPRYQVTQFGKPVTLSCSQTLNHNVMYWYQQKSSQAPKLLFHYYDKDFNNEADTPDNFQSRRPNTSFCFLDIRSPGLGDTAMYLCATSRSRTSGSVEQYFGPGTRLTVT.